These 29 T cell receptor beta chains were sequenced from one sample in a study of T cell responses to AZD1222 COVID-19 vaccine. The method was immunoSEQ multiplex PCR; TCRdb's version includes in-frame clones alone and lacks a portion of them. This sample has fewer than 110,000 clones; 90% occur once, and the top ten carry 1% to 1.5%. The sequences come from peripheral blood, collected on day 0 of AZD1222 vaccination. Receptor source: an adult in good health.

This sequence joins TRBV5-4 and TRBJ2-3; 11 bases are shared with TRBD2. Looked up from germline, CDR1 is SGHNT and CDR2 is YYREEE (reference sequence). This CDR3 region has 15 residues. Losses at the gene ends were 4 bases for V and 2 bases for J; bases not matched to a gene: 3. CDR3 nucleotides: TGTGCCAGCAGCCCTAGCGGGGGGTCCACAGATACGCAGTATTTT. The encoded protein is CASSPSGGSTDTQYF.

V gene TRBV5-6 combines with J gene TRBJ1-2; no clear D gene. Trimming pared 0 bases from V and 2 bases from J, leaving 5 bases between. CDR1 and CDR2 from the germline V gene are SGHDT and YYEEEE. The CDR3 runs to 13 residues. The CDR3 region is CASSLVGNYGYTF. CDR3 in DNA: TGTGCCAGCAGCTTGGTGGGAAACTATGGCTACACCTTC.

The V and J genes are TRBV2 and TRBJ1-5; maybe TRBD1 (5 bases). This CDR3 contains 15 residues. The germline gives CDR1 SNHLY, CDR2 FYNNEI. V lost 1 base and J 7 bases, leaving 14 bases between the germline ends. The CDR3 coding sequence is TGTGCCAGCAGTGAAGATCCTGGGGGAAGGCAGCCCCAGCATTTT. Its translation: CASSEDPGGRQPQHF.

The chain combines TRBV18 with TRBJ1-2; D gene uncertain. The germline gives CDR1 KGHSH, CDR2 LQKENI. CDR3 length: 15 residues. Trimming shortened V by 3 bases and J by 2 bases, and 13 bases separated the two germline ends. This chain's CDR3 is CASSPPGRANYGYTF. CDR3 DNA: TGTGCCAGCTCACCCCCGGGCAGAGCGAACTATGGCTACACCTTC.

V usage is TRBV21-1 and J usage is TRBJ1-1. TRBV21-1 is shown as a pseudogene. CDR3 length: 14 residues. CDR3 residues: CASSMGEANTEAFF. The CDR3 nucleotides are TGTGCCAGCAGCATGGGGGAAGCGAACACTGAAGCTTTCTTT.

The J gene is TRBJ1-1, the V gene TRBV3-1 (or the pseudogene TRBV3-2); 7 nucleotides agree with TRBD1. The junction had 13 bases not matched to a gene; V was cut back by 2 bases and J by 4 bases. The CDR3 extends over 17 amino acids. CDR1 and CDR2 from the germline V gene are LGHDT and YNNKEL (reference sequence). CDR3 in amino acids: CASSQHPRDSLFTEAFF. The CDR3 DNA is TGTGCCAGCAGCCAACATCCTCGGGACAGCCTTTTCACTGAAGCTTTCTTT.

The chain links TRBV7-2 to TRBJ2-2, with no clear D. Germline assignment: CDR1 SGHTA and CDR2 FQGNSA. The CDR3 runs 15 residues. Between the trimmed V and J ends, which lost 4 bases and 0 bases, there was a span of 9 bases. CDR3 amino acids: CASSSRRSNTGELFF. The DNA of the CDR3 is TGTGCCAGCAGCTCTAGGAGATCGAACACCGGGGAGCTGTTTTTT.

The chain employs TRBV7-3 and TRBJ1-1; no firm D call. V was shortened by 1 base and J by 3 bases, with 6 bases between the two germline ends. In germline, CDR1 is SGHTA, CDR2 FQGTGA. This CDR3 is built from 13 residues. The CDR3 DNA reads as TGTGCCAGCAGCTTAAATTTGGACACTGAAGCTTTCTTT. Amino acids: CASSLNLDTEAFF.

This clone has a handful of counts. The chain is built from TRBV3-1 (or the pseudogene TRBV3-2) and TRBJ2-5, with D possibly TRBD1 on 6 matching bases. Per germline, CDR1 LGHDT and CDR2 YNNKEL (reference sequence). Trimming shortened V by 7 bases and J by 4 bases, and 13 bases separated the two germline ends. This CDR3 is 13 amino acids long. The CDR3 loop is CASTHFRGETQYF. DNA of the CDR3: TGTGCCAGCACCCACTTCAGGGGAGAGACCCAGTACTTC.

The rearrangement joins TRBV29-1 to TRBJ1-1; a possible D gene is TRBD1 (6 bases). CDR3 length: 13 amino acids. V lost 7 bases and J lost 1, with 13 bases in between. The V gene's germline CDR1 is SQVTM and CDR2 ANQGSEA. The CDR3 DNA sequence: TGCAGCGGATTCAGGGGAGGGAACACTGAAGCTTTCTTT. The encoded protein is CSGFRGGNTEAFF.

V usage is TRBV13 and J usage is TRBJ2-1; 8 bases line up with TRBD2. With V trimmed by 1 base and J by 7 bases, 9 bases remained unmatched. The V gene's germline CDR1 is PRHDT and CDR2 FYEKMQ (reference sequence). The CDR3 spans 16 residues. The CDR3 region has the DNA TGTGCCAGCAGCTTAGTAGGGCTAGCGGGCCTAAATGAGCAGTTCTTC. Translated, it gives CASSLVGLAGLNEQFF.

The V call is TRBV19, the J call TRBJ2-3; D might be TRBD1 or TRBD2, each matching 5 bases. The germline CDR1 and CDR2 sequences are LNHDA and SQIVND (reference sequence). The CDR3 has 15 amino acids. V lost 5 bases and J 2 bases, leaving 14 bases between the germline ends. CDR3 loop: CASSSPGTLTDTQYF. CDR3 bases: TGTGCCAGTAGTTCACCCGGGACCCTCACAGATACGCAGTATTTT.

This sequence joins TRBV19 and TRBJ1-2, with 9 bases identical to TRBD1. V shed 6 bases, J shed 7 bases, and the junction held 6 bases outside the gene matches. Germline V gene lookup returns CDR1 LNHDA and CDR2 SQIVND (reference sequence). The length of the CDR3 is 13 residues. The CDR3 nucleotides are TGTGCCAGTAGCATGGACAGGGGATCTGGCTACACCTTC. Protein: CASSMDRGSGYTF.

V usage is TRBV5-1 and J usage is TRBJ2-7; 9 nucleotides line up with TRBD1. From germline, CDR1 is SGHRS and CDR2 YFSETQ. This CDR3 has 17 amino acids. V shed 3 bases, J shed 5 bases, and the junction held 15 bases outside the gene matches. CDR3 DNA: TGCGCCAGCAGCTCCACAGGGGGCGACAGGGGTTACGACGAGCAGTACTTC. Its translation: CASSSTGGDRGYDEQYF.

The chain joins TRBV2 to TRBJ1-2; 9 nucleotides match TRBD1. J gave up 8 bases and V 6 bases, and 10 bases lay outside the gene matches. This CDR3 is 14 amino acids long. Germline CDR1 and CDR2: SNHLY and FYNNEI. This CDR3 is CASRTGTGSVGYTF. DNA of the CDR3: TGTGCCAGCAGGACCGGGACAGGGTCGGTCGGCTACACCTTC.

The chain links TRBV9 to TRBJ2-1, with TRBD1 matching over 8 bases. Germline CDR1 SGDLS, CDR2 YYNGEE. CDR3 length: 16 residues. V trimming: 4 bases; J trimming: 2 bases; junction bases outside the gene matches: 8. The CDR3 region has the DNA TGTGCCAGCAGCCCTCAGGGACAGGTAACCTACAATGAGCAGTTCTTC. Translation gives CASSPQGQVTYNEQFF.

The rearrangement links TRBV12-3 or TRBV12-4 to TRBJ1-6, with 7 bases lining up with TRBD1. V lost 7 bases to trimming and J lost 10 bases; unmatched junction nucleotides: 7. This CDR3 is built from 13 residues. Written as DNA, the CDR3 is TGTGCCAGCAAGGGAGGGGGCTCATCACCCCTCCACTTT. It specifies CASKGGGSSPLHF.

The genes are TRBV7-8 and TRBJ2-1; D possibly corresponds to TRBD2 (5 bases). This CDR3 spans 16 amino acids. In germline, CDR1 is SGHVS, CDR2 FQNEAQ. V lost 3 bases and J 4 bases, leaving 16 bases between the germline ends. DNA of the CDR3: TGTGCCAGCAGCTTCGAGGAGGACCTGGGATACAATGAGCAGTTCTTC. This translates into CASSFEEDLGYNEQFF. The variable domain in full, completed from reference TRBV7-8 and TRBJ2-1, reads GAGVSQSPRYKVAKRGQDVALRCDPISGHVSLFWYQQALGQGPEFLTYFQNEAQLDKSGLPSDRFFAERPEGSVSTLKIQRTQQEDSAVYLCASSFEEDLGYNEQFFGPGTRLTVL.

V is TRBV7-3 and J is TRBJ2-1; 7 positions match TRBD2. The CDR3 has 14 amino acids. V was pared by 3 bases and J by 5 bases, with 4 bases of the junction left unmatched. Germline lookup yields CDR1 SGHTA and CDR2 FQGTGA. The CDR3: CASSFAAGDNEQFF. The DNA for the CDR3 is TGTGCCAGCAGCTTCGCTGCGGGGGACAATGAGCAGTTCTTC.

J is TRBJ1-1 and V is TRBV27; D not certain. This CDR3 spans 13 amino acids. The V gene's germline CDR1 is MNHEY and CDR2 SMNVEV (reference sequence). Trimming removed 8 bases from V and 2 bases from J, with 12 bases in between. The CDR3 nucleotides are TGTGCCAGCGGCTCCAGGCCCAACACTGAAGCTTTCTTT. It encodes CASGSRPNTEAFF.

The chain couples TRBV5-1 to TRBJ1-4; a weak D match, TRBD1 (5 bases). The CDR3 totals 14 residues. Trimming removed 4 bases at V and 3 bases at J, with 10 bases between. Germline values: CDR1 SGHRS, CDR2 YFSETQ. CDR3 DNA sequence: TGCGCCAGCAGCGGAACCAGGGCTAATGAAAAACTGTTTTTT. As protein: CASSGTRANEKLFF.

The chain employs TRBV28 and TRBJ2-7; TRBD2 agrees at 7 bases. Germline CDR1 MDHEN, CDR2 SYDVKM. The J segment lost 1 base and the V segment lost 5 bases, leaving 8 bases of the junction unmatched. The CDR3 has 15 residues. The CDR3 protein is CASSPGGTASYEQYF. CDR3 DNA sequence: TGTGCCAGCAGTCCGGGGGGAACGGCATCCTACGAGCAGTACTTC. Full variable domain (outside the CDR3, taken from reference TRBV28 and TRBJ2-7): DVKVTQSSRYLVKRTGEKVFLECVQDMDHENMFWYRQDPGLGLRLIYFSYDVKMKEKGDIPEGYSVSREKKERFSLILESASTNQTSMYLCASSPGGTASYEQYFGPGTRLTVT.

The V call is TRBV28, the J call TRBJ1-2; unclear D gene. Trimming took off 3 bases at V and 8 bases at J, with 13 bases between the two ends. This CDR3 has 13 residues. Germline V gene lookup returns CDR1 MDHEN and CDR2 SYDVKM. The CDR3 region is CASSFHIRVGYTF. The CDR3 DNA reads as TGTGCCAGCAGTTTTCATATTAGGGTCGGCTACACCTTC.

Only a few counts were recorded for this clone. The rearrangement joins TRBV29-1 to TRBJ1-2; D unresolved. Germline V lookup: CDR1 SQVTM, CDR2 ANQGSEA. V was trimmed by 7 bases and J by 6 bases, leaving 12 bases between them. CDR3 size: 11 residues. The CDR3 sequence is CSAGEVDGYTF. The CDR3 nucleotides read TGCAGCGCCGGAGAGGTTGATGGCTACACCTTC.

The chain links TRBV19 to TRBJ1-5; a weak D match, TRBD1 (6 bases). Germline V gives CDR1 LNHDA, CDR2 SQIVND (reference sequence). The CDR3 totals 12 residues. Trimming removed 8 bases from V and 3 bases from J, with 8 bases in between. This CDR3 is CASGQYNQPQHF. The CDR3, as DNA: TGTGCCAGTGGACAGTACAATCAGCCCCAGCATTTT.

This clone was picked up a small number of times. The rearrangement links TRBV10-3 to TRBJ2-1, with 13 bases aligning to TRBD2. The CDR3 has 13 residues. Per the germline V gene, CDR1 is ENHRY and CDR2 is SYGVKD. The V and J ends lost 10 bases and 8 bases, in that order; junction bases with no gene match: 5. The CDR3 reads CATTSGGAYEQFF. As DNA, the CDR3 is TGTGCCACAACTAGCGGGGGGGCCTATGAGCAGTTCTTC.

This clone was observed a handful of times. This CDR3 is CASTRETAYGYTF. The CDR3 coding sequence is TGTGCCAGCACCCGGGAGACGGCCTATGGCTACACCTTC. This chain connects TRBV5-4 to TRBJ1-2; D call uncertain. Trimming shortened V by 6 bases and J by 4 bases, and 13 bases separated the two germline ends. The length of the CDR3 is 13 residues. Germline loops: CDR1 SGHNT, CDR2 YYREEE (reference sequence).

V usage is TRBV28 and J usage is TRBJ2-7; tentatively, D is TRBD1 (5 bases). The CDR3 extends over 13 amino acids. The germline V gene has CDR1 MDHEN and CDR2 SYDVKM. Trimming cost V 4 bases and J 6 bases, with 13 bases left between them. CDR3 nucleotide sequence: TGTGCCAGCAGTTCCGGCAGGGTGGGCGAGCAGTACTTC. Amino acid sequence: CASSSGRVGEQYF.

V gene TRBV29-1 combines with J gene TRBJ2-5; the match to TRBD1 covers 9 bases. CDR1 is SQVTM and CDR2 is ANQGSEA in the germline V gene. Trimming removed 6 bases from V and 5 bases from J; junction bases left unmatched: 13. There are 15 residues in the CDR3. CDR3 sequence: CSVGQGLSRGETQYF. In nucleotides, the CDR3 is TGCAGCGTCGGACAGGGGCTATCACGTGGGGAGACCCAGTACTTC.